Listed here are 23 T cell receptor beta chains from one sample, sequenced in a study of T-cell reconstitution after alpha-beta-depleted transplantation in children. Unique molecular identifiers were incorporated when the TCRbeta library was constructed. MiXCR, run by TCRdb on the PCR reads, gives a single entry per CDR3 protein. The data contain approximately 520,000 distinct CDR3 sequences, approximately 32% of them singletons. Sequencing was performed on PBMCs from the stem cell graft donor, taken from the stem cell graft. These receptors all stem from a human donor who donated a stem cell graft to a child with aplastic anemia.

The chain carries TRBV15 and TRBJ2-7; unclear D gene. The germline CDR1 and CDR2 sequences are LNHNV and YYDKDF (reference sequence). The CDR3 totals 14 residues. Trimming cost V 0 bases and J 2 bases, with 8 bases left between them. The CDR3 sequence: CATSRDQGTYEQYF. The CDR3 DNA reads TGTGCCACCAGCAGAGATCAAGGCACCTACGAGCAGTACTTC.

CDR3 DNA sequence: TGTGCCAGCAGTTTAGTAAACGGGGCCTACAATGAGCAGTTCTTC. Translating it yields CASSLVNGAYNEQFF. The V and J genes are TRBV12-3 or TRBV12-4 and TRBJ2-1, with a weak D call TRBD2 (5 bases). CDR3 length: 15 residues. The V and J ends lost 1 base and 2 bases respectively, with 9 bases between them.

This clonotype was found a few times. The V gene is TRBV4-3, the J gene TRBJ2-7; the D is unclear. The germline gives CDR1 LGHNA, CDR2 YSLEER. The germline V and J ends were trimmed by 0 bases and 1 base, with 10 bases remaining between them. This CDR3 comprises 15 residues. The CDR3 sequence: CASSQDRVTSYEQYF. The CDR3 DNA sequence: TGCGCCAGCAGCCAAGATAGGGTAACATCCTACGAGCAGTACTTC.

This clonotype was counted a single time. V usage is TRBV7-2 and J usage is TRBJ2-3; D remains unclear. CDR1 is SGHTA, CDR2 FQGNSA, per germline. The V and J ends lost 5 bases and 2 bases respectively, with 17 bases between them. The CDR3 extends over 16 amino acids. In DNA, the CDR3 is TGTGCCAGCAGCACGAACCCGGGCCTTAACACAGATACGCAGTATTTT. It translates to CASSTNPGLNTDTQYF.

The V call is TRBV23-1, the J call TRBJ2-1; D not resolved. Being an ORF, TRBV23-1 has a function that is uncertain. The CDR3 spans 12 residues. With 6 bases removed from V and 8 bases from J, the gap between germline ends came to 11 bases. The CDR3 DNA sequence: TGCGCCAGCAGCTATTCGGTCCATGAGCAGTTCTTC. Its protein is CASSYSVHEQFF.

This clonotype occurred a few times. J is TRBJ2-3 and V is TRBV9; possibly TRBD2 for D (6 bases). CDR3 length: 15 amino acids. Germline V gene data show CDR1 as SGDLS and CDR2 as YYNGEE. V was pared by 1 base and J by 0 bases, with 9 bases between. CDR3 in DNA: TGTGCCAGCAGCGTATTGGAGGGAAGCACAGATACGCAGTATTTT. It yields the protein CASSVLEGSTDTQYF.

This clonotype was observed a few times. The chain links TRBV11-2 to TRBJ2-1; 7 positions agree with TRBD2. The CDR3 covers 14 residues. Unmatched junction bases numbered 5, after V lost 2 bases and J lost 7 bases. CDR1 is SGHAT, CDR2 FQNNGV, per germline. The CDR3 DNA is TGTGCCAGCAGCTTAAGCGGGGTTTGGAATGAGCAGTTCTTC. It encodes CASSLSGVWNEQFF.

CDR3 DNA: TGTGCCAGCAGACCCGTTGCAACTAATGAAAAACTGTTTTTT. Its translation: CASRPVATNEKLFF. The chain couples TRBV12-3 or TRBV12-4 to TRBJ1-4; D gene uncertain. V lost 6 bases and J 0 bases, leaving 8 bases between the germline ends. This CDR3 spans 14 amino acids.

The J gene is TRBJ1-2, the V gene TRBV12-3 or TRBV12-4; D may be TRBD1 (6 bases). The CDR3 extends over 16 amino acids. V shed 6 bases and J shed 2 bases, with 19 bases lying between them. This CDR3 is CASSYKTTGWNYGYTF. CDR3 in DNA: TGTGCCAGCAGCTATAAGACCACAGGGTGGAACTATGGCTACACCTTC.

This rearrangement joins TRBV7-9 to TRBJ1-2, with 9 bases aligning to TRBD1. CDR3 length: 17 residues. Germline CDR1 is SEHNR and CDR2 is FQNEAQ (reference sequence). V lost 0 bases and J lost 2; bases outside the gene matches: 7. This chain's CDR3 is CASSLATSTGGNYGYTF. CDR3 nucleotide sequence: TGTGCCAGCAGCTTAGCGACTTCGACAGGGGGAAACTATGGCTACACCTTC.

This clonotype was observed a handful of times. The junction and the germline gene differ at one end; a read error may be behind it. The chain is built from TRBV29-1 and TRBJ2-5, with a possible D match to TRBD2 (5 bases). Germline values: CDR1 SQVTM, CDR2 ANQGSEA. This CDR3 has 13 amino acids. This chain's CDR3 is CSVMSAALVPHHF. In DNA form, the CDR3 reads TGCAGCGTAATGTCAGCGGCCCTCGTGCCCCACCACTTC.

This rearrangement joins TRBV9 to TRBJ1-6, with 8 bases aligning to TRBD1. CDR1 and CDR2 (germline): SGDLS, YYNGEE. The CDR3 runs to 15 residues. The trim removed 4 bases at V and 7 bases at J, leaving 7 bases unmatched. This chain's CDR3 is CASSPQGAANSPLHF. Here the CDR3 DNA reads TGTGCCAGCAGCCCCCAGGGGGCGGCGAATTCACCCCTCCACTTT. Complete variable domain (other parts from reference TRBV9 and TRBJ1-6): DSGVTQTPKHLITATGQRVTLRCSPRSGDLSVYWYQQSLDQGLQFLIQYYNGEERAKGNILERFSAQQFPDLHSELNLSSLELGDSALYFCASSPQGAANSPLHFGNGTRLTVT.

CDR3 nucleotides: TGCGCCAGCAGCTTGGGCCCTTCTAGCGGAGACGTAGATACGCAGTATTTT. Translating it yields CASSLGPSSGDVDTQYF. V usage is TRBV5-1 and J usage is TRBJ2-3; 7 bases are a match to TRBD2. Trimming took 0 bases from V and 5 from J; bases not matched to a gene: 12. CDR1 is SGHRS and CDR2 is YFSETQ in the germline V gene. This CDR3 spans 17 amino acids. The full variable domain, with the rest looked up from reference TRBV5-1 and TRBJ2-3, is KAGVTQTPRYLIKTRGQQVTLSCSPISGHRSVSWYQQTPGQGLQFLFEYFSETQRNKGNFPGRFSGRQFSNSRSEMNVSTLELGDSALYLCASSLGPSSGDVDTQYFGPGTRLTVL.

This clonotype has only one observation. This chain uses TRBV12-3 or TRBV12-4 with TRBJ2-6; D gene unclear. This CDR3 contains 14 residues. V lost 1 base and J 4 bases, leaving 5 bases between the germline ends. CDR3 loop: CASSLGIGANVLTF. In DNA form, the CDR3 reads TGTGCCAGCAGTTTAGGCATAGGGGCCAACGTCCTGACTTTC.

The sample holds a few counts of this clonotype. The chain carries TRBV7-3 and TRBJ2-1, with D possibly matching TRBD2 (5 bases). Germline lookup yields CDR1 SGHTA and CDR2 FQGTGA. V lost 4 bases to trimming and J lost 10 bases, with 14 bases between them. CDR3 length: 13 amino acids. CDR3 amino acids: CASSSDAPGEQFF. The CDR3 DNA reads TGTGCCAGCAGCTCGGACGCACCGGGGGAGCAGTTCTTC. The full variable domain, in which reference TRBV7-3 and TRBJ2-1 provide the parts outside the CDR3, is GAGVSQTPSNKVTEKGKYVELRCDPISGHTALYWYRQSLGQGPEFLIYFQGTGAADDSGLPNDRFFAVRPEGSVSTLKIQRTERGDSAVYLCASSSDAPGEQFFGPGTRLTVL.

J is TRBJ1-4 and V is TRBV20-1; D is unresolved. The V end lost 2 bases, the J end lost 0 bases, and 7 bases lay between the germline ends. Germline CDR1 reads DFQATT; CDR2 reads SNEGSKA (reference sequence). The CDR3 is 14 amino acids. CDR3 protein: CSARPTSTNEKLFF. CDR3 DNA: TGCAGTGCTAGACCCACTTCAACTAATGAAAAACTGTTTTTT.

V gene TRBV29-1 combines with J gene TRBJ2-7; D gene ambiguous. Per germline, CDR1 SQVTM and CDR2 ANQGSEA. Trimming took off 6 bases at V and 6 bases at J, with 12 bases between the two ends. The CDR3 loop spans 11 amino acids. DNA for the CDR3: TGCAGCGTAGGGATCATGCCCGAGCAGTACTTC. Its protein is CSVGIMPEQYF.

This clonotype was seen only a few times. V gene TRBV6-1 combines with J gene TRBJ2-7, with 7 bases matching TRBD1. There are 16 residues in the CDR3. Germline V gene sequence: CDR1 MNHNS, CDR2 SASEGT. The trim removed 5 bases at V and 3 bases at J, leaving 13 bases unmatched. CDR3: CASSQPPDRLGYEQYF. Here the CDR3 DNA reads TGTGCCAGCAGTCAGCCACCGGACAGGCTTGGCTACGAGCAGTACTTC.

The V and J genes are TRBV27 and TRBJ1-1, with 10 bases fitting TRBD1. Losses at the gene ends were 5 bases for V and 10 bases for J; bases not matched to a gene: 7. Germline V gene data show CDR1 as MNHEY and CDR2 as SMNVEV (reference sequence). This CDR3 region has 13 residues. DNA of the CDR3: TGTGCCAGCAGTGAGGGACAGGGGAGGGCAGCTTTCTTT. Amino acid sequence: CASSEGQGRAAFF.

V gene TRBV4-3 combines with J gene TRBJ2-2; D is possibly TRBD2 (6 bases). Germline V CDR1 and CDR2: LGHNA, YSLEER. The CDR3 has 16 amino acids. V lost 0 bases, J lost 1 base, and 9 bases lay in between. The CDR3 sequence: CASSQEVAVNTGELFF. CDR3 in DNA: TGCGCCAGCAGCCAAGAGGTAGCGGTGAACACCGGGGAGCTGTTTTTT.

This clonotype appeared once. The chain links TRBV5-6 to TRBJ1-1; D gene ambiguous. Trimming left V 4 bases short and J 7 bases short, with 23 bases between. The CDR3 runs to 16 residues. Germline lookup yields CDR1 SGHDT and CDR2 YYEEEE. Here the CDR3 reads CASSPGVASRRVEAFF. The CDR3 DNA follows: TGTGCCAGCAGCCCCGGAGTAGCATCCCGTAGGGTTGAAGCTTTCTTT. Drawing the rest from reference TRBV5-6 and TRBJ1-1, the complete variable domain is DAGVTQSPTHLIKTRGQQVTLRCSPKSGHDTVSWYQQALGQGPQFIFQYYEEEERQRGNFPDRFSGHQFPNYSSELNVNALLLGDSALYLCASSPGVASRRVEAFFGQGTRLTVV.

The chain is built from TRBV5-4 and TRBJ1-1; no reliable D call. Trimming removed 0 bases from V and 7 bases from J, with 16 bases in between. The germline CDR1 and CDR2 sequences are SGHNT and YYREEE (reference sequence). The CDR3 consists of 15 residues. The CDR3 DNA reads TGTGCCAGCAGCTTGGATTCCGGGCCCAGAGTTGAAGCTTTCTTT. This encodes CASSLDSGPRVEAFF.

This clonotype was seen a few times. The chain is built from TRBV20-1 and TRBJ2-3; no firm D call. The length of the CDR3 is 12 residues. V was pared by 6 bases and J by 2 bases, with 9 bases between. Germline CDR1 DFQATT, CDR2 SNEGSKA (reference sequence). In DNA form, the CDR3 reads TGCAGTGCCGCCCCCACCACAGATACGCAGTATTTT. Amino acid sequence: CSAAPTTDTQYF.